Listed below are T cell receptor beta chains from one sample, sequenced in a study of blood T cell repertoires in COVID-19. Assay: immunoSEQ multiplex PCR; the TCRdb copy retains only in-frame clones and omits some. This table holds about 65,000 clones, over 75% found once. Sequenced: peripheral blood. These receptors came from an elderly man with acute or convalescent COVID-19. CDR3s include the opening cysteine and the closing phenylalanine or tryptophan. D genes are given only for firm matches. The size entry is marked missing in some rows and otherwise reads once, few, many or a size class.

16	TRBV7-8	NA	TRBD2	TRBJ2-2	TGTGCCAGCAGCTTAGACGATCGGGGGGTGGCCGGGGAGCTGTTTTTT	CASSLDDRGVAGELFF
14	TRBV2	NA	NA	TRBJ2-7	TGTGCCAGCAGCGCCGGCTCGGAGTCCTACGAGCAGTACTTC	CASSAGSESYEQYF
14	TRBV12-5	NA	TRBD1	TRBJ1-6	TGTGCTAGTCACAGGGGGACGGCGGCGTCACCCCTCCACTTT	CASHRGTAASPLHF
12	TRBV28	NA	NA	TRBJ1-2	TGTGCCAGCAGTTATACAGGGAACGGCTACACCTTC	CASSYTGNGYTF
16	TRBV2	NA	TRBD1	TRBJ1-4	TGTGCCAGCAGTGAAAGTATGGGACAGGGGAATGAAAAACTGTTTTTT	CASSESMGQGNEKLFF
14	TRBV7-9	NA	NA	TRBJ1-2	TGTGCCAGCAGCTTATCGGGTTCGGCTAGCCTTTACACCTTC	CASSLSGSASLYTF
15	TRBV4-1	medium-sized	NA	TRBJ2-7	TGCGCCAGCAGCCAAGCCTCGGCAGGGCCGAACGAGCAGTACTTC	CASSQASAGPNEQYF
16	TRBV19	NA	TRBD1	TRBJ2-7	TGTGCCAGTAGTAATCCCCGGACAGGGGGCAGGTACGAGCAGTACTTC	CASSNPRTGGRYEQYF
14	TRBV28	NA	TRBD2	TRBJ2-1	TGTGCCAGCAGTTTAAAATTCGGGGGGTGGGAGCAGTTCTTC	CASSLKFGGWEQFF
14	TRBV29-1	NA	NA	TRBJ1-5	TGCAGCGCGTGGACTCCCGGGGGCAATCAGCCCCAGCATTTT	CSAWTPGGNQPQHF
15	TRBV7-9	NA	NA	TRBJ1-2	TGTGCCAGCAGCTTAGCGGGGGGAGTGTACTATGGCTACACCTTC	CASSLAGGVYYGYTF
13	TRBV6-1	few	NA	TRBJ2-7	TGTGCCAGCAGTGAGGCCCCTCCCTACGAGCAGTACTTC	CASSEAPPYEQYF
15	TRBV27	NA	TRBD1	TRBJ2-7	TGTGCCAGCAGTTTAGGGGACAGGGTGGCCTCCGAGCAGTACTTC	CASSLGDRVASEQYF
13	TRBV6-5	NA	NA	TRBJ2-5	TGTGCCAGCAGTCACCCAAACGAGGAGACCCAGTACTTC	CASSHPNEETQYF